This T cell receptor beta chain was captured by sequencing in a study of technical replicates of blood from several donors. Libraries were prepared by immunoSEQ multiplex PCR; TCRdb keeps only in-frame clonotypes and omits some of them. The sample yields under 85,000 clones, 90% to 95% seen once. The source is a human donor in good health. Source material: T cells isolated from PBMCs.

CDR3 protein: CSAEGYGYTF. The CDR3 DNA is TGCAGCGCGGAGGGGTATGGCTACACCTTC. The chain recombines TRBV29-1 with TRBJ1-2; D perhaps matches TRBD1 (5 bases). Germline values: CDR1 SQVTM, CDR2 ANQGSEA. The length of the CDR3 is 10 residues. The V end was cut by 7 bases, the J end by 5 bases, with 8 bases between.